A selection of T cell receptor beta chains follows, all from one sample in a study of response to subunit inactivated influenza vaccine. TCRdb independently ran MiXCR on the RT-PCR reads; one entry per CDR3 protein. The sample holds about 480,000 distinct CDR3 sequences, about 25% seen once. Sample: CD4+ T cells sorted from PBMCs, taken about 5 days after vaccination. The receptors come from a man aged 50 or older who received an inactivated influenza vaccine. CDR3s include the opening cysteine and the closing phenylalanine or tryptophan. The D gene is left open where the match is weak. Size is stated for part of the rows, as once, few or many counts, or as a class when the clone is expanded.

clone_size	v_call	j_call	d_call	cdr3_nt	cdr3_aa
NA	TRBV7-2	TRBJ1-1	NA	TGTGCCAGCAGCTTAGTTTCCCCTAACACTGAAGCTTTCTTT	CASSLVSPNTEAFF
few	TRBV29-1	TRBJ2-6	NA	TGCAGCGTTGAAGCGGGGTCTGGGGCCAACGTCCTGACTTTC	CSVEAGSGANVLTF
NA	TRBV15	TRBJ2-1	NA	TGTGCCACCAGCCGAGATCGTTCAGGGCTTGCCTACAATGAGCAGTTCTTC	CATSRDRSGLAYNEQFF
NA	TRBV20-1	TRBJ1-1	NA	TGCAGTGTTTATCCCGGAACACTACCTACTGAAGCTTTCTTT	CSVYPGTLPTEAFF
NA	TRBV4-3	TRBJ2-7	TRBD1	TGCGCCAGCTCCCCCGACAGGGGGCGCGGCGAGCAGTACTTC	CASSPDRGRGEQYF
NA	TRBV28	TRBJ2-2	NA	TGTGCCAGCAGTTTAGGGGGGAGTTCCGGGGAGCTGTTTTTT	CASSLGGSSGELFF
many	TRBV5-5	TRBJ2-2	NA	TGTGCCAGCAGGCAGGGGTCGGTCACCGGGGAGCTGTTTTTT	CASRQGSVTGELFF
few	TRBV4-2	TRBJ1-4	NA	TGTGCCAGCAGCCAAGATCGCCCTAATGAAAAACTGTTTTTT	CASSQDRPNEKLFF
NA	TRBV7-2	TRBJ2-2	TRBD1	TGTGCCAGCAGCGGTCAGGGGGCGTCCGGGGAGCTGTTTTTT	CASSGQGASGELFF
NA	TRBV30	TRBJ2-3	NA	TGTGCCTGGAGTTTCATTGGAGATACGCAGTATTTT	CAWSFIGDTQYF
few	TRBV9	TRBJ2-7	TRBD2	TGTGCCAGCAGCGTAGGGGCGGGAGTCTACGAGCAGTACTTC	CASSVGAGVYEQYF
once	TRBV5-6	TRBJ2-2	NA	TGTGCCAGCAGCCTCGGACAGTTTTCGGAGCTGTTTTTT	CASSLGQFSELFF
few	TRBV20-1	TRBJ1-5	NA	TGCAGTGCTAGTCACAGCTATAGCAATCAGCCCCAGCATTTT	CSASHSYSNQPQHF
few	TRBV14	TRBJ2-5	NA	TGTGCCAGCAGCCAAGGGGAATGGCGGGGAGAGACCCAGTACTTC	CASSQGEWRGETQYF
few	TRBV4-2	TRBJ2-1	NA	TGTGCCAGCAGCCCCCATGATTCGGGGAACTCCTACAATGAGCAGTTCTTC	CASSPHDSGNSYNEQFF
NA	TRBV30	TRBJ2-7	NA	TGTGCCTGGAAGGCATTCTCCTACGAGCAGTACTTC	CAWKAFSYEQYF
NA	TRBV24-1	TRBJ2-1	TRBD2	TGTGCCACCAGTGACATTAGCGGGAGGACTAATAATGAGCAGTTCTTC	CATSDISGRTNNEQFF
NA	TRBV27	TRBJ2-3	TRBD1	TGTGCCAGCAGCCGGATACAGGGGGGTAGCACAGATACGCAGTATTTT	CASSRIQGGSTDTQYF
NA	TRBV29-1	TRBJ2-7	TRBD2	TGCAGCGTCCTACTAGCGGGAGAAAGCGAGCAGTACTTC	CSVLLAGESEQYF